This T cell receptor (beta chain) stems from a study of shared clonotypes between healthy human individuals (dated by TCRdb to 2020 to 2022). With regard to the full study: A couple of women and a few men aged 18 to 49 years were included in the cohort. For each donor, CD4 naive and CD4 memory were each run on three plates, CD8 naive on two plates, and CD8 memory on one plate. The study deeply sequenced blood TCR repertoires of 5 or 6 healthy adults to estimate repertoire size and the extent of clonotype sharing between individuals. To increase sequencing depth and limit assay-specific biases, TCR repertoire library preparation and sequencing were carried out by different laboratories using diverse techniques. Each donor's leukapheresis produced roughly between about 0.9 and 9.5 billion PBMCs. Here is what the overall study found, with its caveats: Pairwise subsampling indicated that sequencing depth was expected to affect the degree of clonotype sharing among donors. About 4.5% of naive CD4, 3.5% of naive CD8, roughly 2.4% of memory CD4, and about 0.4% of memory CD8 clonotypes were shared across a few donors. Rarefaction of sorted-subset datasets indicated incomplete sequencing despite the large sequencing depth. Estimated clonotype richness was generally larger for naive than for memory subsets. The genetic and exposure-history diversity represented was limited by the small number of donors. Compared with non-shared clonotypes, clonotypes shared by all four sorted-subset donors had higher generation probabilities. Sampling was limited to blood, and TCR repertoires in tissue likely differ from TCR repertoires in blood.

CDR1 and CDR2, per the germline V gene, are ENHRY and SYGVKD. The junction shows trimming of 6 bases on V and 1 base on J, and the gene matches do not reach 9 bases of it. There are 16 amino acids in the CDR3, from cysteine to phenylalanine inclusive. Left in the record is the CDR3 DNA by itself, 48 bases read in frame from the first base. The donors were healthy, HIV-negative adults who had no recently reported acute infections or vaccinations. Only Caucasian adults living in Nashville, Tennessee, USA were represented among the donors. CD4+ T cells were enriched by magnetic negative selection; naive cells were then positively selected on CD45RA, and the negative fraction formed the memory subset. Blood was obtained by leukapheresis, after which PBMCs were separated by Ficoll-Histopaque density gradient centrifugation and cryopreserved in liquid nitrogen vapor phase. Analytical flow cytometry was used to check the purity and quantity of every magnetically sorted T cell population. Genomic DNA was isolated from every sorted fraction and measured by UV absorbance on a Nanodrop 2000c.

On this clone itself: It lacks a known antigen. No qualities accompany the bases; no much larger clone lies one base away.

TCR CDR3 regions were amplified from genomic DNA by multiplex PCR using the deep immunoSEQ assay. Genomic DNA extracted from each cell subset was distributed evenly over all wells of several immunoSEQ 96-well plates, and each plate served as one replicate. For sorted subsets, about 200 ng genomic DNA, equal to about 30,000 T cell genomes, was loaded into each replicate PCR. The purified libraries were quantified using a Qubit 3.0 fluorometer, sized with a Bioanalyzer 2100, and then quantified again using the KAPA Library Quantification kit. A separate single-read 150-cycle Illumina NextSeq 550 flow cell was used to sequence each immunoSEQ 96-well plate. Processing in the source paper ran as follows. The immunoSEQ output contained only junctional sequences without quality scores, so filtering could not match that applied to full-length reads. To assign V/J genes and CDR3, sequences were annotated using PyIR, a Python wrapper for IgBLAST v1.9, with IMGT germline references. Reads were removed for weak V/J assignments (E-value above 1e-6), missing CDR3, stop codons, out-of-frame junctions, or ambiguous translated residues. V3J clonotypes were defined by identical inferred V gene, J gene, and CDR3 amino acid sequence. The percentage overlap between two repertoires was calculated by dividing the number of shared unique clonotypes by the size of the smaller repertoire. Three approaches were used to assess repertoire richness: RTK rarefaction, the Chao1 estimator, and Recon v2.1 estimates of unobserved clonotypes. Generation probabilities were computed with OLGA for all TCRbeta clonotypes obtained by the gDNA method from several donors. The clones in this table, taken by TCRdb from immuneACCESS, are in-frame only. Not every clone is retained; where verified, under half of the shortfall comes from an unresolved V gene, and the cause of the rest is unknown. V and J calls and clone size are copied from that table; D and trimming were computed from the DNA. This sample is represented by under 1,900,000 clones; 98% of them were singletons. The ten largest clones take up over 0.3% of the sample.

The receptor chain draws on TRBV10-3 and TRBJ1-1, with 9 middle bases fitting TRBD1. The sequenced sample consisted of naive CD4+ T cells sorted from blood. Interpreted using the paper, the cell subset or site label stands for: CD45RA+ positively selected. This receptor was taken from a man aged 25-40 years in good health. The DNA sequence is TGTGCCATCAGCTCCCCCCCGGGACAGGGGAACACTGAAGCTTTCTTT. Translated, this is CAISSPPGQGNTEAFF.